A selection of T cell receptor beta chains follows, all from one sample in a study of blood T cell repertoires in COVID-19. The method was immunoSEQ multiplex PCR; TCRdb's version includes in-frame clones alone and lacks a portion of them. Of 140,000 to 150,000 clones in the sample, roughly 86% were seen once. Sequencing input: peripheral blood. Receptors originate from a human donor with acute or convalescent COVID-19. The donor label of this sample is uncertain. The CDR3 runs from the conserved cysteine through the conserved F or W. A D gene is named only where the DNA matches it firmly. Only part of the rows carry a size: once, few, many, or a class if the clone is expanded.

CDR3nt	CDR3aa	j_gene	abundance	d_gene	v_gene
TGTGCCAGCAGCCAAGATCGTTCGGTGAACACCATATATTTT	CASSQDRSVNTIYF	TRBJ1-3	.	.	TRBV4-2
TGTGCCAGTAGGGACCGAACAGGGAATCCGAACACTGAAGCTTTCTTT	CASRDRTGNPNTEAFF	TRBJ1-1	.	.	TRBV19
TGTGCCAGCATATCAGGGCAGGCCCAGCCCCCCCAGCATTTT	CASISGQAQPPQHF	TRBJ1-5	.	.	TRBV6-5
TGTGCCAGCAGCTTAGCGGGACAGGGGTATCAGCCCCAGCATTTT	CASSLAGQGYQPQHF	TRBJ1-5	.	TRBD1	TRBV7-8
TGTGCCAGCACCACCGACAGGCTCGCGAGCTACACCTTC	CASTTDRLASYTF	TRBJ1-2	.	.	TRBV12-3/TRBV12-4
TGTGCCAGCATGAGAGGGGGGGACCGCTACGAGCAGTACTTC	CASMRGGDRYEQYF	TRBJ2-7	.	.	TRBV2
TGTGCCAGCAGCTTAGGAGGATCCGACTATGGCTACACCTTC	CASSLGGSDYGYTF	TRBJ1-2	.	.	TRBV7-2
TGTGCCAGCAGCACCGGCCCCGGAGCTAATGAAAAACTGTTTTTT	CASSTGPGANEKLFF	TRBJ1-4	.	.	TRBV5-4
TGTGCCAGATCGGACAGCCAAGCTAACTATGGCTACACCTTC	CARSDSQANYGYTF	TRBJ1-2	.	.	TRBV2
TGTGCCAGCAGCTTGGAAGGCAGGGCGAACACTGAAGCTTTCTTT	CASSLEGRANTEAFF	TRBJ1-1	.	.	TRBV5-4
TGTGCCAGCAGTTCCGGAGGGGATACCGCCCTGGGACGTGGCTACACCTTC	CASSSGGDTALGRGYTF	TRBJ1-2	few	.	TRBV6-2/TRBV6-3
TGTGCCATCAGTGTATTTGACGGCGGAGATGGCTACACCTTC	CAISVFDGGDGYTF	TRBJ1-2	.	.	TRBV10-3
TGCGCCAGCAGCCATACAGGGGCCCGGGTGGAGACCCAGTACTTC	CASSHTGARVETQYF	TRBJ2-5	.	TRBD1	TRBV5-1
TGTGCCAGCGCCCCTCGTGACAGACCGCGGCAGGAGACCCAGTACTTC	CASAPRDRPRQETQYF	TRBJ2-5	few	.	TRBV7-9
TGCGCCAGCAGCCCGGGACAGAGCTCCTACAATGAGCAGTTCTTC	CASSPGQSSYNEQFF	TRBJ2-1	.	TRBD1	TRBV5-1
TGTGCTAGCAGCTTATCCGCGGGACTAGGTGTCGGCGGGGAGCTGTTTTTT	CASSLSAGLGVGGELFF	TRBJ2-2	once	TRBD2	TRBV7-7
TGCGCCAGCAGCTTGGGGTCAGGGACTAACTATGGCTACACCTTC	CASSLGSGTNYGYTF	TRBJ1-2	.	.	TRBV5-1
TGCGCCAGCAGCTTGAGCCAAGCTACTCTGAACACTGAAGCTTTCTTT	CASSLSQATLNTEAFF	TRBJ1-1	.	.	TRBV5-1
TGTGCCAGCAGCTTTGACAGGGGGCCACGGGGGGGCCGTAGCAATGAGCAGTTCTTC	CASSFDRGPRGGRSNEQFF	TRBJ2-1	.	TRBD1	TRBV5-4
TGTGCCAGCAGCTTAGACATCGGGACTAGCTCTCTAGCCAAAAACATTCAGTACTTC	CASSLDIGTSSLAKNIQYF	TRBJ2-4	.	TRBD2	TRBV7-9
TGTGCCAGCAGTCCCTGGGGGGTCTCGACAGAAGCCCAGTACTTC	CASSPWGVSTEAQYF	TRBJ2-5	.	.	TRBV2
TGTGCCAGCAGCTCCTCCAGCGGGGTCCCGCAGTATTTT	CASSSSSGVPQYF	TRBJ2-3	.	TRBD2	TRBV7-9
TGCGCCAGCAGTGTAACGGGGGGTAACAATGAGCAGTTCTTC	CASSVTGGNNEQFF	TRBJ2-1	few	TRBD2	TRBV5-1
TGTGCCACCTTACCCCCAGGGGGCGGTCAGCCCCAGCATTTT	CATLPPGGGQPQHF	TRBJ1-5	.	TRBD1	TRBV10-3
TGCGCCAGCAGCCAAGTCAATGTGGCAAGGGGTTCACCCCTCCACTTT	CASSQVNVARGSPLHF	TRBJ1-6	.	.	TRBV4-1
TGTGCCAGCAGTGAGGTCCGGGACTCTTTCTTT	CASSEVRDSFF	TRBJ1-1	once	.	TRBV6-1
TGTGCCAGCAGCTTACCCGACAGAACGCAGTATTTT	CASSLPDRTQYF	TRBJ2-3	few	.	TRBV5-6
TGTGCCAGCAGTTACGCCCGGACAGGGGCTAATTCACCCCTCCACTTT	CASSYARTGANSPLHF	TRBJ1-6	.	TRBD1	TRBV6-5
TGTGCCAGCTCACCTCCGGACAGGGCACATCAAGAGACCCAGTACTTC	CASSPPDRAHQETQYF	TRBJ2-5	.	TRBD1	TRBV18
TGTGCCAGTAGTCCGGGACTAGCGGGGGGCACCGGGGAGCTGTTTTTT	CASSPGLAGGTGELFF	TRBJ2-2	.	TRBD2	TRBV19
TGCGCCAGCAGCCGAGGACAGGGGGCAGCGGAAGCTTTCTTT	CASSRGQGAAEAFF	TRBJ1-1	.	TRBD1	TRBV5-1
TGTGCCAGCAGTTCACAGCCGAACACTGAAGCTTTCTTT	CASSSQPNTEAFF	TRBJ1-1	.	.	TRBV11-2
TGCAGCGTTGAAAAGGGACAGGGGGCCAGCTACGAGCAGTACTTC	CSVEKGQGASYEQYF	TRBJ2-7	.	TRBD1	TRBV29-1
TGTGCCAGCAGTACCTTCGTCTTTGGACAGGGCGGCGGCTACACCTTC	CASSTFVFGQGGGYTF	TRBJ1-2	.	TRBD1	TRBV6-2/TRBV6-3
TGTGCCAGCGGGCGGGGGGCGGTCTACGAGCAGTACTTC	CASGRGAVYEQYF	TRBJ2-7	.	TRBD2	TRBV7-2
TGTGCCAGTAGTATGACGGGGGGTGCAGAGACCCAGTACTTC	CASSMTGGAETQYF	TRBJ2-5	.	TRBD2	TRBV19
TGTGCCAGCAGCCAAGATCCCCCCTCGGCGCAGTATTTT	CASSQDPPSAQYF	TRBJ2-3	once	.	TRBV4-2